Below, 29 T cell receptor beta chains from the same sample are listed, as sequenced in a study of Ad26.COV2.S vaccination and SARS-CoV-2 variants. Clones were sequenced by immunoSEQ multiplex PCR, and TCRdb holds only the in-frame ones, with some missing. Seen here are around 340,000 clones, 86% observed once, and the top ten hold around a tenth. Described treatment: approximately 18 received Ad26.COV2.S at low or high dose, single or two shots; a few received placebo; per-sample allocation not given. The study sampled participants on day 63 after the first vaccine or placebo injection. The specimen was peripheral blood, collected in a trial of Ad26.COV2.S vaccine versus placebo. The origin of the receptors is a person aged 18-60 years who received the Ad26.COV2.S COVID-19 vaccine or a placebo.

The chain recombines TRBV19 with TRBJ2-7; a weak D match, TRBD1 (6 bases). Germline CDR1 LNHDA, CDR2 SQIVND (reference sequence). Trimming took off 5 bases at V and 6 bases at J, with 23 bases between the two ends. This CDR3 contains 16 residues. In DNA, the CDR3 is TGTGCCAGTAGTCCTCAGGGGCTGCCTGACGCCGGCGAGCAGTACTTC. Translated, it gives CASSPQGLPDAGEQYF.

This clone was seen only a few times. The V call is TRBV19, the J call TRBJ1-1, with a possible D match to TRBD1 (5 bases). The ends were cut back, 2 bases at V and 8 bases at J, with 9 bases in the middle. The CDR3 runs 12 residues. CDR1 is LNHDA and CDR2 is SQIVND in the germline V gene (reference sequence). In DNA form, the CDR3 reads TGTGCCAGTAGTATAATAGGGGCCGAAGCTTTCTTT. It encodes CASSIIGAEAFF.

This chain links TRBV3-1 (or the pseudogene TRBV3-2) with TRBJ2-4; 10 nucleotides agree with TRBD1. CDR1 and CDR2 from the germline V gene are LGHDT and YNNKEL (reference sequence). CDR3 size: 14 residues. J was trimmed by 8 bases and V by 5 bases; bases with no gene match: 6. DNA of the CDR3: TGTGCCAGCAGCGCCACAGGACAGGGGGACATTCAGTACTTC. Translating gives CASSATGQGDIQYF.

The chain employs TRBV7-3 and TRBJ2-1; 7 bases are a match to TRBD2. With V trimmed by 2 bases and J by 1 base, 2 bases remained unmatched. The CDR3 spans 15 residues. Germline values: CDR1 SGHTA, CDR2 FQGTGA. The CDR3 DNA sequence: TGTGCCAGCAGCTTATCAGCGGGATCCTACAATGAGCAGTTCTTC. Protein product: CASSLSAGSYNEQFF. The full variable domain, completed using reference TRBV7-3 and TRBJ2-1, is GAGVSQTPSNKVTEKGKYVELRCDPISGHTALYWYRQSLGQGPEFLIYFQGTGAADDSGLPNDRFFAVRPEGSVSTLKIQRTERGDSAVYLCASSLSAGSYNEQFFGPGTRLTVL.

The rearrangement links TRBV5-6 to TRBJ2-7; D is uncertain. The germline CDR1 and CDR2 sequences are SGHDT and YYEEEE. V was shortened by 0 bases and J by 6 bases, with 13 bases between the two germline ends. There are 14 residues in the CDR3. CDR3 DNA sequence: TGTGCCAGCAGCTTGGCCAGCCACATCGGCGAGCAGTACTTC. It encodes CASSLASHIGEQYF.

The CDR3 spells CASSRGGLAGVGEQFF. CDR3 bases: TGCGCCAGCAGCCGGGGGGGACTAGCGGGAGTAGGTGAGCAGTTCTTC. V gene TRBV4-3 combines with J gene TRBJ2-1; 14 bases fit TRBD2. Germline V gene data show CDR1 as LGHNA and CDR2 as YSLEER. CDR3 size: 16 residues. Unmatched junction bases numbered 8, after V lost 4 bases and J lost 9 bases.

CDR3 bases: TGCGCCAGCAGCTTGGAGAGGACGGGCGGACACTATGGCTACACCTTC. This gives the protein CASSLERTGGHYGYTF. This rearrangement joins TRBV5-1 to TRBJ1-2; D unclear. The CDR3 is made up of 16 amino acids. V dropped 0 bases and J dropped 3 bases, with 15 bases sitting between them. The germline V gene has CDR1 SGHRS and CDR2 YFSETQ.

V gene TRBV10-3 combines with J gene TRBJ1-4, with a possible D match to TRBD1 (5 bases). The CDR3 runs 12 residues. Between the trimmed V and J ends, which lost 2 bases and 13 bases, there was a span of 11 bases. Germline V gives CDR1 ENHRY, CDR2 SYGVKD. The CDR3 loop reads CAISEGQGVLFF. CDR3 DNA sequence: TGTGCCATCAGTGAGGGGCAGGGCGTACTGTTTTTT.

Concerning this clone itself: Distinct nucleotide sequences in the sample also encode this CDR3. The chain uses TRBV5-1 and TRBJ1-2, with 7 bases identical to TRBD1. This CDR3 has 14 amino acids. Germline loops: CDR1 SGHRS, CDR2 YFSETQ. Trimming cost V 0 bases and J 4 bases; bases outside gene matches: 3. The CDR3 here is CASSLEGDSYGYTF. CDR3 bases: TGCGCCAGCAGCTTGGAAGGGGACAGCTATGGCTACACCTTC.

The CDR3 sequence is CASSEEEGGGGELFF. Here the CDR3 DNA reads TGCGCCAGCAGTGAGGAAGAAGGGGGCGGCGGGGAGCTGTTTTTT. This rearrangement joins TRBV10-2 to TRBJ2-2, with 7 nucleotides matching TRBD1. CDR3 length: 15 amino acids. Per germline, CDR1 WSHSY and CDR2 SAAADI. The ends lost 2 bases at V and 7 bases at J; junction bases unmatched: 7.

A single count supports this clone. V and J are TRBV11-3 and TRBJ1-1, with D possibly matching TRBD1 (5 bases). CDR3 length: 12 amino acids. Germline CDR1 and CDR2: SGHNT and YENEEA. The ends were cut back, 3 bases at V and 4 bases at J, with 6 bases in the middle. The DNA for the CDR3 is TGTGCCAGCAGCTTCGGGGCCACTGAAGCTTTCTTT. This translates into CASSFGATEAFF. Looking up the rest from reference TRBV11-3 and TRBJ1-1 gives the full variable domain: EAGVVQSPRYKIIEKKQPVAFWCNPISGHNTLYWYLQNLGQGPELLIRYENEEAVDDSQLPKDRFSAERLKGVDSTLKIQPAELGDSAVYLCASSFGATEAFFGQGTRLTVV.

CDR3 in amino acids: CAIRPQQGEETQYF. CDR3 coding DNA: TGTGCCATCAGGCCCCAACAGGGGGAAGAGACCCAGTACTTC. The chain employs TRBV10-3 and TRBJ2-5; TRBD1 matches at 8 bases. The CDR3 has 14 amino acids. Per germline, CDR1 ENHRY and CDR2 SYGVKD. The V segment lost 6 bases and the J segment 3 bases; nucleotides outside the gene matches: 6.

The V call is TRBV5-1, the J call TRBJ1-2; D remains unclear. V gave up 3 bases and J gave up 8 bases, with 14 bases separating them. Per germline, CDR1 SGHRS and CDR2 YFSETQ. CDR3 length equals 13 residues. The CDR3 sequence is CASSWGEAAGYTF. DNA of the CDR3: TGCGCCAGCAGCTGGGGAGAGGCCGCGGGCTACACCTTC.

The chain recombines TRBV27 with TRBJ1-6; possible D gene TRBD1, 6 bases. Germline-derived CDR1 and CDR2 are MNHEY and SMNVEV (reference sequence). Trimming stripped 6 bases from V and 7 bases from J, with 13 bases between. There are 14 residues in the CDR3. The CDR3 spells CASRDSLGNSPLHF. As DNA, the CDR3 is TGTGCCAGCAGGGACAGTCTGGGGAATTCACCCCTCCACTTT.

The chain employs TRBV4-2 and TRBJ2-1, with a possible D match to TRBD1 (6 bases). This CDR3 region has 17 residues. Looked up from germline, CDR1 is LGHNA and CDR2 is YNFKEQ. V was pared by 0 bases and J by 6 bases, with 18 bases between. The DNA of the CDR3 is TGTGCCAGCAGCCAAGATCTAGGGGGAACAGCCCTCAATGAGCAGTTCTTC. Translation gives CASSQDLGGTALNEQFF.

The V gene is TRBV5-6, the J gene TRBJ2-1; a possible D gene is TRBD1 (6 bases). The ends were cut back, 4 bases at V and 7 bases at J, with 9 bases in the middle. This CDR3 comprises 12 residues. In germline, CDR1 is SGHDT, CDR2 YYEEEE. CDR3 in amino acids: CASSIRGNEQFF. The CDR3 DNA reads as TGTGCCAGCAGCATCAGGGGTAATGAGCAGTTCTTC.

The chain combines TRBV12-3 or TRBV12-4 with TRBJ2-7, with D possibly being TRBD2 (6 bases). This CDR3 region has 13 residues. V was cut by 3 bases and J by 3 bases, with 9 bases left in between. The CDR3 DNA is TGTGCCAGCAGTTTCCCCGGGGGCTACGAGCAGTACTTC. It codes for CASSFPGGYEQYF.

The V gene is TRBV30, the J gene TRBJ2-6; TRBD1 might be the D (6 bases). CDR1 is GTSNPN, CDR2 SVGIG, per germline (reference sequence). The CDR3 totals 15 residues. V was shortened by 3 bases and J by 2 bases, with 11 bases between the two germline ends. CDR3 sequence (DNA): TGTGCCTGGAGGCGTGGGGGCGCTGGGGCCAACGTCCTGACTTTC. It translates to CAWRRGGAGANVLTF.

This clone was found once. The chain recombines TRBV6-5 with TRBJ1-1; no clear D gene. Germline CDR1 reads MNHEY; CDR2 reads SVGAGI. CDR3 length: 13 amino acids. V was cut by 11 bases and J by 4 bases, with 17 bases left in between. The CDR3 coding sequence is TGTGCCTGGTCAGAGATCGGGAGCACTGAAGCTTTCTTT. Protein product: CAWSEIGSTEAFF.

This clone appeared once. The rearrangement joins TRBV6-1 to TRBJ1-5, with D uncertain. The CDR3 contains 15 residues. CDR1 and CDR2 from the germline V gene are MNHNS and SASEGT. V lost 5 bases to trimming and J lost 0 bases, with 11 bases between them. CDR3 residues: CASSSDGNSNQPQHF. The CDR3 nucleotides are TGTGCCAGCAGTTCGGACGGCAATAGCAATCAGCCCCAGCATTTT.

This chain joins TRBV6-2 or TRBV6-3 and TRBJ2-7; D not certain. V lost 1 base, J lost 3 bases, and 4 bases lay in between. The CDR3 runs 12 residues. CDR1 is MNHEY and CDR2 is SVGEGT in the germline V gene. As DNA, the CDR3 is TGTGCCAGCAGTTACTGGAACTACGAGCAGTACTTC. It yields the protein CASSYWNYEQYF.

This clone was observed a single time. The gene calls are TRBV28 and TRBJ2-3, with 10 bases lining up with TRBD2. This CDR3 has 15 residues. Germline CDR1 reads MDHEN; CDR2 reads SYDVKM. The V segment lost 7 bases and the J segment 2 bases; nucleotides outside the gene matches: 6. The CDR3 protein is CASNRLAGYTDTQYF. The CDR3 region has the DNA TGTGCCAGCAATCGACTAGCGGGTTACACAGATACGCAGTATTTT.

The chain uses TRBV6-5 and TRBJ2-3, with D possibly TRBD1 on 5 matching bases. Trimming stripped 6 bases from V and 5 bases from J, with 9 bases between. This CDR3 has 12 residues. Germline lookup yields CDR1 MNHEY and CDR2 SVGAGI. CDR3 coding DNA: TGTGCCAGCAGGCAGGGTCAAGATACGCAGTATTTT. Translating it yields CASRQGQDTQYF.

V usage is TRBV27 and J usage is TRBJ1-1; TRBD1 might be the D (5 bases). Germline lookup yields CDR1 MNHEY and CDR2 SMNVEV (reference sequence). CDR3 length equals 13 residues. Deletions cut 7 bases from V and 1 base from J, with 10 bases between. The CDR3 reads CASTSDKNTEAFF. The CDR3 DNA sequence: TGTGCCAGCACCTCGGACAAGAACACTGAAGCTTTCTTT.

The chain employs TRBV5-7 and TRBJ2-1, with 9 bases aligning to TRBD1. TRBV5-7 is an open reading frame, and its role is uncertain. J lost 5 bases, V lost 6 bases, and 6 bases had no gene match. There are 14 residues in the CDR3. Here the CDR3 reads CASTPGQGDNEQFF. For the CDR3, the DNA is TGTGCCAGCACCCCGGGACAGGGAGACAATGAGCAGTTCTTC.

The CDR3 loop reads CASSKEGRTRGGSTDTQYF. The CDR3 DNA reads TGTGCCAGCAGCAAAGAAGGTAGGACGAGGGGGGGAAGCACAGATACGCAGTATTTT. The V and J genes are TRBV21-1 and TRBJ2-3; the table assigns TRBD2, which was not confirmed against the DNA. TRBV21-1 is labeled a pseudogene. This CDR3 spans 19 amino acids.

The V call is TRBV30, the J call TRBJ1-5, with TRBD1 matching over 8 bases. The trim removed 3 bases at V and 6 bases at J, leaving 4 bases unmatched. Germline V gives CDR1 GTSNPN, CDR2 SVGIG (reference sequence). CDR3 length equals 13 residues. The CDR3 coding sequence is TGTGCCTGGAGGTGGACAGGGCGTCAGCCCCAGCATTTT. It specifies CAWRWTGRQPQHF.

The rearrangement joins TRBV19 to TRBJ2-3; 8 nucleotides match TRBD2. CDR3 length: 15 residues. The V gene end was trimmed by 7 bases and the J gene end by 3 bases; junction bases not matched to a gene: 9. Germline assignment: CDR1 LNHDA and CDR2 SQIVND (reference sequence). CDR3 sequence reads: CASTPGTRRTDTQYF. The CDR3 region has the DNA TGTGCCAGTACCCCCGGGACTAGACGAACAGATACGCAGTATTTT.

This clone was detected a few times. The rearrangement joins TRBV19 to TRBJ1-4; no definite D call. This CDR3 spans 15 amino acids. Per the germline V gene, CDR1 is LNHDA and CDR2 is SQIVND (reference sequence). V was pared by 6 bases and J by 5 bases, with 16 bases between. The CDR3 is CASRGRERGNEKLFF. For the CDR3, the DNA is TGTGCCAGTAGGGGCCGGGAACGAGGAAATGAAAAACTGTTTTTT.